This entry features one TCR beta chain sequence. Antigen unknown. The data belong to a study of a mutant IDH1 vaccine in newly diagnosed glioma. Background on the study: Patients got radiotherapy, temozolomide, or both beforehand, and most got both.

V lost 3 bases, J lost 4 bases, and 9 bases stayed unmatched. The CDR3 extends over 17 amino acids. Germline V gives CDR1 LGHNA, CDR2 YNFKEQ. Time point specified: week 23, last vaccination. The vaccine gave 300 ug of a 20-mer mutant IDH1 peptide subcutaneously per dose. Profiling relied on immunoSEQ multiplex PCR, and the TCRdb table lists in-frame clones only, not all of them. The sample includes about 38,000 clones, roughly 80% seen only once; the top ten take 5.1%. This TCR derives from a man in his forties with glioma. The chain couples TRBV4-2 to TRBJ2-2; 9 bases align to TRBD1. The specimen was PBMCs, collected from a glioma patient whose treatment included an IDH1 peptide vaccine. CDR3 in DNA: TGTGCCAGCAGCCAGAGAGAGGGACAGGGCCTCACCGGGGAGCTGTTTTTT. It yields the protein CASSQREGQGLTGELFF.